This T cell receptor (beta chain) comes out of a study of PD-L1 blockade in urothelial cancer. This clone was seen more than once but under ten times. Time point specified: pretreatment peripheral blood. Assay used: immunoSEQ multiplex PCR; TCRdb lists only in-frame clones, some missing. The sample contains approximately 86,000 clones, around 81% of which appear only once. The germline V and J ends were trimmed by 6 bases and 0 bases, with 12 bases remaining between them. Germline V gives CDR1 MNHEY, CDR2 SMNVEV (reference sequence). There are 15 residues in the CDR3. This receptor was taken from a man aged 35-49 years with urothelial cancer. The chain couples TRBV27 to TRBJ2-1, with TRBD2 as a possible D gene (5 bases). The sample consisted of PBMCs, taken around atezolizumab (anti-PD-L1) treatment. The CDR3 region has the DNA TGTGCCAGCAGATACGAGCGGAGCTCCTACAATGAGCAGTTCTTC. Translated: CASRYERSSYNEQFF.